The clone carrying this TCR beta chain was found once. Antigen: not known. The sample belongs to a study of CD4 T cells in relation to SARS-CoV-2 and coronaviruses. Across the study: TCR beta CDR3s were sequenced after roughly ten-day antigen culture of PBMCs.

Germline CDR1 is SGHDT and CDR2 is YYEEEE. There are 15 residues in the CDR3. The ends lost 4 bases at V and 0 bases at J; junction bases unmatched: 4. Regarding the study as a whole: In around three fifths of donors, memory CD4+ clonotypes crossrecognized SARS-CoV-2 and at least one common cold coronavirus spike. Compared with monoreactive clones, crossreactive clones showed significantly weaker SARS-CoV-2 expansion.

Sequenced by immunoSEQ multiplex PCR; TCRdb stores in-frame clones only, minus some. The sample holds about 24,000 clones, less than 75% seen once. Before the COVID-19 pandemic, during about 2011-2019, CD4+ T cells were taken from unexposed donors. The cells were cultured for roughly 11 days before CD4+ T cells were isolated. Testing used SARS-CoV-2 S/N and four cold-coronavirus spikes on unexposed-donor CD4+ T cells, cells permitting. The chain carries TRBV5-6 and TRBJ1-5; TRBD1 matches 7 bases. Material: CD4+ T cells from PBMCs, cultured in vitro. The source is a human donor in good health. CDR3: CASSERTGSNQPQHF. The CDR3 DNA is TGTGCCAGCAGCGAACGGACAGGTAGCAATCAGCCCCAGCATTTT.